The next 15 T cell receptor beta chains were all read from a single sample in a study of control samples from healthy donors and cancer patients. Produced via immunoSEQ multiplex PCR; TCRdb's table is partial and in-frame only. Of 70,000 to 100,000 clones in the sample, roughly nine tenths were seen once. The specimen was blood. The receptor set was obtained from a woman aged 60-75 years in good health.

The rearrangement joins TRBV20-1 to TRBJ2-5; no firm D call. V was cut by 0 bases and J by 2 bases, with 1 base left in between. The CDR3 consists of 11 residues. CDR1 is DFQATT and CDR2 is SNEGSKA in the germline V gene (reference sequence). CDR3 region: CSAREQETQYF. The CDR3 region has the DNA TGCAGTGCTAGAGAGCAAGAGACCCAGTACTTC.

This sequence joins TRBV27 and TRBJ2-7, with TRBD2 as a possible D gene (6 bases). There are 17 residues in the CDR3. CDR1 is MNHEY, CDR2 SMNVEV, per germline (reference sequence). Trimming stripped 5 bases from V and 2 bases from J, with 22 bases between. CDR3 amino acids: CASSRNFLGGETYEQYF. For the CDR3, the DNA is TGTGCCAGCAGTCGAAATTTCCTAGGAGGGGAGACCTACGAGCAGTACTTC.

The V gene is TRBV4-2, the J gene TRBJ1-4; TRBD1 agrees at 11 bases. The CDR3 has 16 residues. V shed 2 bases and J 7 bases; nucleotides not matched to a gene: 6. The germline CDR1 and CDR2 sequences are LGHNA and YNFKEQ. As DNA, the CDR3 is TGTGCCAGCAGCCAACAGTCCGGGACAGGGGGTGAAAAACTGTTTTTT. Its protein is CASSQQSGTGGEKLFF.

CDR3 DNA sequence: TGTGCCAGCAGACCAGCGGGAGCGACGAATGAGCAGTTCTTC. The encoded protein is CASRPAGATNEQFF. The chain joins TRBV7-9 to TRBJ2-1; 8 bases align to TRBD2. Unmatched junction bases numbered 8, after V lost 6 bases and J lost 7 bases. Looked up from germline, CDR1 is SEHNR and CDR2 is FQNEAQ (reference sequence). The CDR3 covers 14 residues.

This clone was recorded a few times. CDR3 coding DNA: TGTGCCAGCAGTGACCGGGGGCCCCAGCATTTT. It yields the protein CASSDRGPQHF. The chain combines TRBV2 with TRBJ1-5, with D unresolved. This CDR3 region has 11 residues. Germline CDR1 is SNHLY and CDR2 is FYNNEI. The ends were cut back, 3 bases at V and 9 bases at J, with 6 bases in the middle.

V usage is TRBV4-1 and J usage is TRBJ2-7; D not resolved. CDR3 length: 16 residues. Germline V gene lookup returns CDR1 MGHRA and CDR2 YSYEKL. Between the trimmed V and J ends, which lost 1 base and 3 bases, there was a span of 16 bases. Written as DNA, the CDR3 is TGCGCCAGCAGCCAAGTACCTATCGGTCCGCTCTACGAGCAGTACTTC. The encoded protein is CASSQVPIGPLYEQYF.

This clone occurred once. V usage is TRBV5-4 and J usage is TRBJ2-3; 10 bases agree with TRBD2. Germline values: CDR1 SGHNT, CDR2 YYREEE (reference sequence). The ends lost 4 bases at V and 7 bases at J; junction bases unmatched: 12. This CDR3 is 16 amino acids long. The chain's CDR3 is CASSQSASGSINTQYF. In DNA form, the CDR3 reads TGTGCCAGCAGCCAGTCGGCTAGCGGGAGTATCAATACGCAGTATTTT.

The chain carries TRBV18 and TRBJ2-1, with TRBD2 as a possible D gene (6 bases). The length of the CDR3 is 15 residues. The germline V and J ends were trimmed by 4 bases and 11 bases, with 21 bases remaining between them. Germline CDR1 reads KGHSH; CDR2 reads LQKENI. The CDR3 DNA reads as TGTGCCAGCTCACTCATGCGGGACTCCCTTGAGAAGCAGTTCTTC. The encoded protein is CASSLMRDSLEKQFF.

Concerning this clone itself: The conserved closing phenylalanine or tryptophan is absent in this CDR3, likely reflecting a read error. V and J are TRBV20-1 and TRBJ2-7; possible D gene TRBD2, 6 bases. Trimming removed 3 bases at V and 0 bases at J, with 9 bases between. CDR3 size: 13 residues. Germline CDR1 reads DFQATT; CDR2 reads SNEGSKA (reference sequence). CDR3 sequence: CSASGGNSYEQYL. CDR3 nucleotides: TGCAGTGCTAGTGGGGGGAACTCCTACGAGCAGTACCTC.

The V and J genes are TRBV28 and TRBJ2-1; no firm D call. CDR3 size: 12 residues. The V and J ends lost 9 bases and 6 bases respectively, with 12 bases between them. The germline gives CDR1 MDHEN, CDR2 SYDVKM. CDR3 in DNA: TGTGCCAGTGGGATATTTCTCAATGAGCAGTTCTTC. This gives the protein CASGIFLNEQFF.

The rearrangement links TRBV6-5 to TRBJ2-2, with 7 positions matching TRBD1. The V and J ends lost 6 bases and 4 bases, in that order; junction bases with no gene match: 8. The CDR3 sequence is 15 residues long. CDR1 is MNHEY, CDR2 SVGAGI, per germline. CDR3 protein: CASSPGQRSTGELFF. CDR3 sequence (DNA): TGTGCCAGCAGCCCGGGACAGAGATCCACCGGGGAGCTGTTTTTT.

This sequence joins TRBV28 and TRBJ1-6, with TRBD1 matching over 9 bases. This CDR3 contains 14 residues. J lost 14 bases, V lost 6 bases, and 11 bases had no gene match. Germline V lookup: CDR1 MDHEN, CDR2 SYDVKM. CDR3 residues: CASSPGQGSRALHF. CDR3 sequence (DNA): TGTGCCAGCAGCCCCGGACAGGGGTCAAGGGCCCTCCACTTT. Drawing the rest from reference TRBV28 and TRBJ1-6, the complete variable domain is DVKVTQSSRYLVKRTGEKVFLECVQDMDHENMFWYRQDPGLGLRLIYFSYDVKMKEKGDIPEGYSVSREKKERFSLILESASTNQTSMYLCASSPGQGSRALHFGNGTRLTVT.

This chain joins TRBV3-1 (or the pseudogene TRBV3-2) and TRBJ1-4; perhaps TRBD1 as D (6 bases). The germline gives CDR1 LGHDT, CDR2 YNNKEL (reference sequence). V gave up 3 bases and J gave up 7 bases, with 12 bases separating them. The CDR3 is made up of 14 amino acids. The chain's CDR3 is CASSHRGLGEKLFF. The CDR3 nucleotides read TGTGCCAGCAGCCACCGGGGGCTAGGTGAAAAACTGTTTTTT.

The chain carries TRBV28 and TRBJ1-1, with a possible D match to TRBD1 (5 bases). CDR3 size: 14 residues. Trimming removed 4 bases from V and 6 bases from J, with 15 bases in between. CDR1 is MDHEN and CDR2 is SYDVKM in the germline V gene. CDR3 region: CASSYPGRNPEAFF. In DNA, the CDR3 is TGTGCCAGCAGTTACCCAGGGAGAAACCCTGAAGCTTTCTTT.

The genes are TRBV2 and TRBJ2-3; TRBD2 matches at 14 bases. The CDR3 is 16 amino acids. The V gene end was trimmed by 4 bases and the J gene end by 5 bases; junction bases not matched to a gene: 5. The germline V gene has CDR1 SNHLY and CDR2 FYNNEI. DNA of the CDR3: TGTGCCAGCAGTGGAGTCGGACTAGCGGGGGGAGATACGCAGTATTTT. Amino acids: CASSGVGLAGGDTQYF.